This TCR beta chain comes out of a study of control samples from healthy donors and cancer patients. Assay used: immunoSEQ multiplex PCR; TCRdb lists only in-frame clones, some missing. The repertoire holds 75,000 to 80,000 clones, with around nine tenths as singletons. Sequenced sample: PBMCs. The receptor's source is a woman between 45 and 65 years old with colorectal cancer.

The CDR3 loop is CASSPGTLRGYGYTF. CDR3 coding DNA: TGCGCCAGCAGCCCCGGGACCCTTCGAGGGTATGGCTACACCTTC. V gene TRBV5-1 combines with J gene TRBJ1-2; tentative D call: TRBD1 (5 bases). The CDR3 covers 15 residues. Germline-derived CDR1 and CDR2 are SGHRS and YFSETQ. V was shortened by 4 bases and J by 5 bases, with 18 bases between the two germline ends.